The 31 T cell receptor beta chains below come from one sample, sequenced in a study of blood T cell repertoires in COVID-19. Assay: immunoSEQ multiplex PCR; the TCRdb copy retains only in-frame clones and omits some. The sample lists about 200,000 clones, 60% to 85% occurring once. Specimen: peripheral blood. The receptor set was obtained from a woman in her 70s with acute or convalescent COVID-19.

V and J are TRBV10-2 and TRBJ2-3, with 7 bases identical to TRBD2. The V segment lost 10 bases and the J segment 5 bases; nucleotides outside the gene matches: 6. This CDR3 spans 12 amino acids. Germline assignment: CDR1 WSHSY and CDR2 SAAADI. The CDR3 region is CATSSGEDTQYF. The CDR3 DNA reads TGCGCCACCTCAAGCGGGGAAGATACGCAGTATTTT.

This clone is a singleton in its sample. The chain uses TRBV18 and TRBJ2-7; 9 bases align to TRBD1. CDR3 length equals 17 residues. J lost 4 bases, V lost 0 bases, and 10 bases had no gene match. The V gene's germline CDR1 is KGHSH and CDR2 LQKENI. CDR3: CASSPPSGTGSNYEQYF. In nucleotides, the CDR3 is TGTGCCAGCTCACCACCGAGCGGGACAGGGAGTAATTACGAGCAGTACTTC.

This chain uses TRBV6-5 with TRBJ2-7; D perhaps matches TRBD2 (5 bases). This CDR3 is built from 13 residues. Trimming left V 4 bases short and J 1 base short, with 8 bases between. Germline V gene data show CDR1 as MNHEY and CDR2 as SVGAGI. CDR3 protein: CASSSPGSYEQYF. The CDR3 region has the DNA TGTGCCAGCAGTTCACCGGGATCCTACGAGCAGTACTTC.

The chain recombines TRBV18 with TRBJ1-1; 8 positions match TRBD1. V trimming: 9 bases; J trimming: 4 bases; junction bases outside the gene matches: 7. Germline V CDR1 and CDR2: KGHSH, LQKENI. The length of the CDR3 is 13 residues. Here the CDR3 DNA reads TGTGCCAGTATAGGACAGGGTTCCACTGAAGCTTTCTTT. This encodes CASIGQGSTEAFF.

This clone was seen once. The chain uses TRBV3-1 (or the pseudogene TRBV3-2) and TRBJ2-1; D unclear. V gave up 1 base and J gave up 8 bases, with 9 bases separating them. The CDR3 spans 13 residues. Germline CDR1 is LGHDT and CDR2 is YNNKEL (reference sequence). The CDR3 loop reads CASSQGVSYEQFF. CDR3 nucleotide sequence: TGTGCCAGCAGCCAAGGCGTAAGCTATGAGCAGTTCTTC.

The chain recombines TRBV18 with TRBJ2-7; D may be TRBD2 (6 bases). This CDR3 region has 13 residues. V was shortened by 3 bases and J by 2 bases, with 8 bases between the two germline ends. Germline values: CDR1 KGHSH, CDR2 LQKENI. The CDR3 reads CASSPPGAYEQYF. DNA for the CDR3: TGTGCCAGCTCACCCCCGGGGGCCTACGAGCAGTACTTC.

The chain uses TRBV12-3 or TRBV12-4 and TRBJ2-5; 7 nucleotides agree with TRBD2. Trimming removed 11 bases from V and 5 bases from J; junction bases left unmatched: 8. The CDR3 length is 12 residues. The CDR3 protein is CACKREGETQYF. The DNA of the CDR3 is TGTGCCTGCAAAAGGGAGGGGGAGACCCAGTACTTC.

This sequence joins TRBV18 and TRBJ2-5; D unresolved. CDR1 is KGHSH, CDR2 LQKENI, per germline. With 3 bases removed from V and 0 bases from J, the gap between germline ends came to 8 bases. The CDR3 is 14 residues long. This chain's CDR3 is CASSPFPDQETQYF. The CDR3 DNA reads TGTGCCAGCTCACCGTTCCCAGACCAAGAGACCCAGTACTTC. The variable domain in full, with the rest retrieved from reference TRBV18 and TRBJ2-5, is NAGVMQNPRHLVRRRGQEARLRCSPMKGHSHVYWYRQLPEEGLKFMVYLQKENIIDESGMPKERFSAEFPKEGPSILRIQQVVRGDSAAYFCASSPFPDQETQYFGPGTRLLVL.

This clone was counted between two and nine times. The rearrangement joins TRBV19 to TRBJ1-2, with TRBD1 matching over 8 bases. The CDR3 sequence is 16 residues long. Germline assignment: CDR1 LNHDA and CDR2 SQIVND (reference sequence). The J segment lost 6 bases and the V segment lost 5 bases, leaving 14 bases of the junction unmatched. In nucleotides, the CDR3 is TGTGCCAGTAGTCCCCACAGGGGGAGGAGCGAGAATGGCTACACCTTC. Its protein is CASSPHRGRSENGYTF.

This clone was seen only once. This chain links TRBV5-1 with TRBJ2-1; TRBD1 is a possible D gene (6 bases). Between the trimmed V and J ends, which lost 0 bases and 3 bases, there was a span of 13 bases. The germline V gene encodes CDR1 SGHRS and CDR2 YFSETQ. The CDR3 sequence is 16 residues long. The CDR3 DNA is TGCGCCAGCAGCTTGGCCTTGGACAGAAACTACAATGAGCAGTTCTTC. Translation gives CASSLALDRNYNEQFF.

This clone has a handful of counts. The J gene is TRBJ2-2, the V gene TRBV5-1; D is possibly TRBD1 (6 bases). The CDR3 is 16 amino acids. Per germline, CDR1 SGHRS and CDR2 YFSETQ. V was shortened by 4 bases and J by 1 base, with 14 bases between the two germline ends. The CDR3 here is CASSRTGMGNTGELFF. CDR3 in DNA: TGCGCCAGCAGCCGAACAGGGATGGGGAACACCGGGGAGCTGTTTTTT.

CDR3 sequence: CASRDWTVDNSPLHF. CDR3 coding DNA: TGTGCCAGCAGGGACTGGACAGTAGATAATTCACCCCTCCACTTT. The chain joins TRBV6-5 to TRBJ1-6; perhaps TRBD1 as D (6 bases). CDR1 and CDR2 from the germline V gene are MNHEY and SVGAGI. Trimming shortened V by 6 bases and J by 5 bases, and 14 bases separated the two germline ends. The CDR3 extends over 15 amino acids.

This rearrangement joins TRBV18 to TRBJ2-5; 9 nucleotides line up with TRBD1. Germline V lookup: CDR1 KGHSH, CDR2 LQKENI. The CDR3 is 15 residues long. V was pared by 5 bases and J by 4 bases, with 8 bases of the junction left unmatched. CDR3 region: CASSYGQGIGETQYF. Written as DNA, the CDR3 is TGTGCCAGCTCATACGGACAGGGGATAGGAGAGACCCAGTACTTC. The whole variable domain, filled in from reference TRBV18 and TRBJ2-5, reads NAGVMQNPRHLVRRRGQEARLRCSPMKGHSHVYWYRQLPEEGLKFMVYLQKENIIDESGMPKERFSAEFPKEGPSILRIQQVVRGDSAAYFCASSYGQGIGETQYFGPGTRLLVL.

This chain links TRBV7-2 with TRBJ2-3; D may be TRBD2 (6 bases). Germline CDR1 is SGHTA and CDR2 is FQGNSA. The CDR3 has 16 amino acids. Trimming took off 5 bases at V and 2 bases at J, with 17 bases between the two ends. DNA for the CDR3: TGTGCCAGCAGCCAAAGGGGTTGGGGGGACACAGATACGCAGTATTTT. This sequence encodes CASSQRGWGDTDTQYF. The complete variable domain, with remaining parts taken from reference TRBV7-2 and TRBJ2-3, reads GAGVSQSPSNKVTEKGKDVELRCDPISGHTALYWYRQSLGQGLEFLIYFQGNSAPDKSGLPSDRFSAERTGGSVSTLTIQRTQQEDSAVYLCASSQRGWGDTDTQYFGPGTRLTVL.

The chain has TRBV7-8 and TRBJ1-2; perhaps TRBD1 as D (5 bases). V lost 3 bases and J lost 2, with 13 bases in between. CDR3 length equals 15 residues. Germline CDR1 and CDR2: SGHVS and FQNEAQ. The CDR3 nucleotides are TGTGCCAGCAGCTTGGGGAGGGGACGGAACTATGGCTACACCTTC. Amino acid sequence: CASSLGRGRNYGYTF. Combining the CDR3 with reference TRBV7-8 and TRBJ1-2 gives the whole variable domain GAGVSQSPRYKVAKRGQDVALRCDPISGHVSLFWYQQALGQGPEFLTYFQNEAQLDKSGLPSDRFFAERPEGSVSTLKIQRTQQEDSAVYLCASSLGRGRNYGYTFGSGTRLTVV.

V gene TRBV9 combines with J gene TRBJ2-3; 11 nucleotides agree with TRBD2. V was pared by 1 base and J by 5 bases, with 6 bases of the junction left unmatched. Germline CDR1 SGDLS, CDR2 YYNGEE. The CDR3 contains 16 residues. The CDR3 nucleotides read TGTGCCAGCAGCGTATGGGCTAGCGGGGGGATAGATACGCAGTATTTT. This encodes CASSVWASGGIDTQYF.

V is TRBV4-3 and J is TRBJ2-3; 11 bases are a match to TRBD2. Germline loops: CDR1 LGHNA, CDR2 YSLEER. After removal of 2 bases from V and 6 bases from J, the junction contained 4 bases not matched to a gene. The CDR3 has 15 amino acids. The CDR3, as DNA: TGCGCCAGCAGCCAAAATCCTAGCGGGGGGGATACGCAGTATTTT. Translating gives CASSQNPSGGDTQYF.

The chain links TRBV3-1 (or the pseudogene TRBV3-2) to TRBJ1-2, with a weak D call TRBD1 (5 bases). Between the trimmed V and J ends, which lost 6 bases and 12 bases, there was a span of 17 bases. Germline V gene sequence: CDR1 LGHDT, CDR2 YNNKEL (reference sequence). The CDR3 has 12 amino acids. CDR3 residues: CASSSQQADHTF. Here the CDR3 DNA reads TGTGCCAGCAGTTCACAACAGGCGGATCACACCTTC.

This sequence joins TRBV7-3 and TRBJ2-3, with TRBD2 identical over 15 bases. V trimming: 6 bases; J trimming: 1 base; junction bases outside the gene matches: 8. The CDR3 is made up of 18 amino acids. The germline CDR1 and CDR2 sequences are SGHTA and FQGTGA. The CDR3: CASSSGTSGGFGTDTQYF. CDR3 coding DNA: TGTGCCAGCAGTTCCGGGACTAGCGGGGGGTTCGGCACAGATACGCAGTATTTT.

This chain links TRBV27 with TRBJ2-7; the match to TRBD2 covers 11 bases. Trimming cost V 5 bases and J 0 bases; bases outside gene matches: 6. The V gene's germline CDR1 is MNHEY and CDR2 SMNVEV (reference sequence). The CDR3 totals 16 residues. CDR3 sequence reads: CASSAVLAGASYEQYF. CDR3 DNA sequence: TGTGCCAGCAGTGCCGTACTAGCGGGGGCCTCCTACGAGCAGTACTTC.

The V call is TRBV10-1, the J call TRBJ2-7; TRBD1 matches 9 bases. The CDR3 consists of 14 residues. Trimming took 8 bases from V and 7 from J; bases not matched to a gene: 12. CDR1 and CDR2 from the germline V gene are WNHNN and SYGVQD (reference sequence). This CDR3 reads CASHPGQGAREQYF. The CDR3 region has the DNA TGCGCCAGCCATCCGGGACAGGGAGCGCGAGAGCAGTACTTC.

The chain carries TRBV7-3 and TRBJ2-1; the match to TRBD2 covers 15 bases. The V gene end was trimmed by 0 bases and the J gene end by 5 bases; junction bases not matched to a gene: 5. CDR3 length: 18 amino acids. Germline V gene sequence: CDR1 SGHTA, CDR2 FQGTGA. CDR3 nucleotides: TGTGCCAGCAGCTTAACCGGACTAGCGGGGGGGCCTAACAATGAGCAGTTCTTC. It is translated as CASSLTGLAGGPNNEQFF.

This clone was detected only a few times. The chain carries TRBV4-1 and TRBJ1-6; 8 bases agree with TRBD1. The CDR3 covers 14 residues. V shed 5 bases, J shed 7 bases, and the junction held 4 bases outside the gene matches. CDR1 MGHRA and CDR2 YSYEKL come from the germline V gene. The CDR3 DNA reads TGCGCCAGCAGCTTTAGACAGGGGAATTCACCCCTCCACTTT. This encodes CASSFRQGNSPLHF.

The rearrangement uses TRBV4-3 and TRBJ2-3; tentatively, D is TRBD2 (5 bases). The germline CDR1 and CDR2 sequences are LGHNA and YSLEER. This CDR3 comprises 17 residues. V dropped 0 bases and J dropped 0 bases, with 13 bases sitting between them. For the CDR3, the DNA is TGCGCCAGCAGCCAAGATACGGGGAGTCTGAGCACAGATACGCAGTATTTT. Protein sequence: CASSQDTGSLSTDTQYF.

The CDR3 reads CATSDPGGREAFF. DNA of the CDR3: TGTGCCACCAGTGATCCAGGTGGGCGCGAGGCTTTCTTT. The gene calls are TRBV24-1 and TRBJ1-1; D uncertain. With 3 bases removed from V and 11 bases from J, the gap between germline ends came to 15 bases. CDR1 is KGHDR, CDR2 SFDVKD, per germline. This CDR3 has 13 residues.

The chain employs TRBV11-2 and TRBJ2-1; TRBD2 aligns across 10 bases. V lost 0 bases to trimming and J lost 4 bases; unmatched junction nucleotides: 9. This CDR3 has 18 residues. Germline lookup yields CDR1 SGHAT and CDR2 FQNNGV. In nucleotides, the CDR3 is TGTGCCAGCAGCTTAGACCACTCGGGTAGCGGGGGGTACAATGAGCAGTTCTTC. Encoded protein: CASSLDHSGSGGYNEQFF.

Points on this clone: At the DNA level, this CDR3 is encoded by other sequences in the same sample as well. The V call is TRBV6-5, the J call TRBJ1-6; 8 positions match TRBD1. The CDR3 covers 14 residues. V lost 6 bases, J lost 7 bases, and 5 bases stayed unmatched. CDR1 MNHEY and CDR2 SVGAGI come from the germline V gene. Here the CDR3 reads CASSKTGGNSPLHF. In nucleotides, the CDR3 is TGTGCCAGCAGCAAAACAGGGGGGAATTCACCCCTCCACTTT.

The rearrangement links TRBV10-2 to TRBJ1-4; D may be TRBD1 (5 bases). The V gene's germline CDR1 is WSHSY and CDR2 SAAADI. Deletions cut 3 bases from V and 8 bases from J, with 16 bases between. CDR3 length: 15 amino acids. The CDR3 region is CASSDTQGSGEKLFF. The CDR3 DNA is TGCGCCAGCAGTGACACTCAGGGCTCAGGCGAAAAACTGTTTTTT.

This clone appeared a single time. This sequence joins TRBV11-2 and TRBJ1-2; the D gene is possibly TRBD1 (5 bases). V lost 0 bases and J lost 8, with 13 bases in between. The CDR3 has 14 residues. The germline V gene encodes CDR1 SGHAT and CDR2 FQNNGV. For the CDR3, the DNA is TGTGCCAGCAGCTTAGACCCGCAGTGGGGCGGCTACACCTTC. Its translation: CASSLDPQWGGYTF.

This chain connects TRBV30 to TRBJ1-2; possible D gene TRBD1, 5 bases. The CDR3 is made up of 12 amino acids. CDR1 is GTSNPN, CDR2 SVGIG, per germline (reference sequence). The V and J ends lost 5 bases and 4 bases respectively, with 11 bases between them. CDR3 sequence reads: CAWGRGGYGYTF. The CDR3 DNA reads as TGTGCCTGGGGCCGGGGGGGCTATGGCTACACCTTC.

The V call is TRBV28, the J call TRBJ2-5, with 7 bases matching TRBD1. Looked up from germline, CDR1 is MDHEN and CDR2 is SYDVKM. The CDR3 has 15 residues. The junction had 6 bases not matched to a gene; V was cut back by 4 bases and J by 1 base. CDR3 amino acids: CASSSYGTVQETQYF. As DNA, the CDR3 is TGTGCCAGCAGTTCCTACGGGACAGTCCAAGAGACCCAGTACTTC.